The clone carrying this T cell receptor beta chain was detected only a few times. Its antigen is not identified. Amplification used 60 Vbeta primers and 13 Jbeta primers. This table comes from immunoSEQ multiplex PCR, and its TCRdb copy is limited to in-frame clones, with some not included. The sample consists of over 95,000 clones, approximately 67% of them appearing once. The V gene's germline CDR1 is SGHVS and CDR2 FQNEAQ. The junction had 13 bases not matched to a gene; V was cut back by 5 bases and J by 8 bases. The CDR3 contains 17 residues. The entry originates in a study of cytomegalovirus exposure and HLA in healthy donors. Regarding the study as a whole: In a later analysis, a genetic analysis reported fewer productive-TCR N-insertions in an Asian-associated ancestry cluster than the cohort average.

The sequenced material came from PBMCs. This chain joins TRBV7-8 and TRBJ2-1; TRBD2 matches at 12 bases. This clonotype was sampled from a man younger than 35 in good health and CMV-seropositive. CDR3 coding DNA: TGTGCCAGCAGCGCCAGGTCTAGCGGGGGGGCGAGGTATGAGCAGTTCTTC. Its translation: CASSARSSGGARYEQFF.